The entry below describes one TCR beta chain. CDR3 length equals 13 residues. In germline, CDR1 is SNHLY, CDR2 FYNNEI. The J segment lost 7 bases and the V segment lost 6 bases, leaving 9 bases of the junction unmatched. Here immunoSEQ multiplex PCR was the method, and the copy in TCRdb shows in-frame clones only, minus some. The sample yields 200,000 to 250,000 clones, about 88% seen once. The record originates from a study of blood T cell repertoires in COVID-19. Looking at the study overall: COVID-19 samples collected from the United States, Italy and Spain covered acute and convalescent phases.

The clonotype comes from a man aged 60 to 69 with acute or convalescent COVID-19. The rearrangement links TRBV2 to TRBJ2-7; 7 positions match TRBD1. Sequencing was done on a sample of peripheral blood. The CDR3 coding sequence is TGTGCCAGCAGGACAACAGGGGTATCGGAGCAGTACTTC. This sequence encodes CASRTTGVSEQYF.